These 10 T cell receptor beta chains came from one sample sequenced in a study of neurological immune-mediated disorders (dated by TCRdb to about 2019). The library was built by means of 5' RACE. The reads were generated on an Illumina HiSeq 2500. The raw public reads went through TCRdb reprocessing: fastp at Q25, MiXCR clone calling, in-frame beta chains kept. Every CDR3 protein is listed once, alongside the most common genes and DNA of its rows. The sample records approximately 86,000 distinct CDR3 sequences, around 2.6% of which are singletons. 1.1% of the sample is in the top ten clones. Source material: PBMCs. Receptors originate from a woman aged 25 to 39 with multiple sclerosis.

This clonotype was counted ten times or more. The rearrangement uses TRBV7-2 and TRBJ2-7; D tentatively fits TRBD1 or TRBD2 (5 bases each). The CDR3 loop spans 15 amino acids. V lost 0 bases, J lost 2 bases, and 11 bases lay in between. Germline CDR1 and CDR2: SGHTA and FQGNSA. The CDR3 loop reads CASSLAPGTAYEQYF. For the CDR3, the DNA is TGTGCCAGCAGCTTAGCTCCCGGGACGGCCTACGAGCAGTACTTC.

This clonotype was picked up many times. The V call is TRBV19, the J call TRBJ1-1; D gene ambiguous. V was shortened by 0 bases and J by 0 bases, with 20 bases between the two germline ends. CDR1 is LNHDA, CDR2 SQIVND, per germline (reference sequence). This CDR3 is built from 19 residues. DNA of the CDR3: TGTGCCAGTAGTATAGACATAGGCGGGTGGACTCCCATGAACACTGAAGCTTTCTTT. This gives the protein CASSIDIGGWTPMNTEAFF.

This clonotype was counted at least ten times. This CDR3 is CATSRDPLTDRDSGYTF. The CDR3 DNA reads as TGTGCCACCAGCAGAGATCCCCTAACCGACAGGGATTCTGGCTACACCTTC. The chain uses TRBV15 and TRBJ1-2; 7 bases align to TRBD1. Per germline, CDR1 LNHNV and CDR2 YYDKDF (reference sequence). Trimming cost V 0 bases and J 7 bases; bases outside gene matches: 14. The CDR3 consists of 17 residues.

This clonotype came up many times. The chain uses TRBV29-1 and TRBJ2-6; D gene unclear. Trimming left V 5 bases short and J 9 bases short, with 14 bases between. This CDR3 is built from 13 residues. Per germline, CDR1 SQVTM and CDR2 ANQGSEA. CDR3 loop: CSVQGSRGNVLTF. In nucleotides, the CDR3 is TGCAGCGTTCAAGGGTCGAGAGGCAACGTCCTGACTTTC.

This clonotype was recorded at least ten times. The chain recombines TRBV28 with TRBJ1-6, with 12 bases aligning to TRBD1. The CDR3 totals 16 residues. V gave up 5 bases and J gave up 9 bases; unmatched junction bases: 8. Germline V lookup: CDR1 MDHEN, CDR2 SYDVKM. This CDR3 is CASSLGTGGSLSPLHF. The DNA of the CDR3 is TGTGCCAGCAGTCTTGGGACAGGGGGCTCCCTTTCACCCCTCCACTTT. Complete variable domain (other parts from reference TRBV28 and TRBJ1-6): DVKVTQSSRYLVKRTGEKVFLECVQDMDHENMFWYRQDPGLGLRLIYFSYDVKMKEKGDIPEGYSVSREKKERFSLILESASTNQTSMYLCASSLGTGGSLSPLHFGNGTRLTVT.

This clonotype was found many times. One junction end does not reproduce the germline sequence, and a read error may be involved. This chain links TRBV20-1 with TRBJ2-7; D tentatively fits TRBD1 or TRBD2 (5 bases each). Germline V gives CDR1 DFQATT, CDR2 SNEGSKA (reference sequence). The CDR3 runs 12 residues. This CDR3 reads CSARGEPYEQYF. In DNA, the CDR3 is TGCAGTGCAAGAGGGGAACCCTACGAGCAGTACTTC.

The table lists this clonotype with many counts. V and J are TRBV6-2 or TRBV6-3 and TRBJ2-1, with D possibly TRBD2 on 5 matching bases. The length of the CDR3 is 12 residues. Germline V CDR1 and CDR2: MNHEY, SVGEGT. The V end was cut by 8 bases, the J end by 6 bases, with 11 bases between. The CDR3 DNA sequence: TGTGCCAGCGAGGGTCTGGTCAATGAGCAGTTCTTC. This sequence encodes CASEGLVNEQFF.

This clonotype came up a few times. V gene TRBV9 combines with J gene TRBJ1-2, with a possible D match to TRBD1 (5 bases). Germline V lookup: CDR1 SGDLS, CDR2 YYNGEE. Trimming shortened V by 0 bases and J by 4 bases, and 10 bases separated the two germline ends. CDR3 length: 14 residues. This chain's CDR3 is CASSVASGGYGYTF. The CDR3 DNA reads TGTGCCAGCAGCGTAGCGTCGGGGGGCTATGGCTACACCTTC.

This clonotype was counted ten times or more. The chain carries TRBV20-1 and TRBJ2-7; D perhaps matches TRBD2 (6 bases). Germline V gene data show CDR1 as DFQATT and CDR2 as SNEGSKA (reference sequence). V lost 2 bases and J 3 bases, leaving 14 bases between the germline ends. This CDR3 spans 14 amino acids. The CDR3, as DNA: TGCAGTGCTAGAACCAGGACTATAGTCTACGAGCAGTACTTC. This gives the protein CSARTRTIVYEQYF.

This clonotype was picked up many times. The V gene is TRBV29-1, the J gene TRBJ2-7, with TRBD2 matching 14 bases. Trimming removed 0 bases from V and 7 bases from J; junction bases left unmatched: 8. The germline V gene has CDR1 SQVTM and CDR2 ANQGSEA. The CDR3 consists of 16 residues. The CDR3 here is CSVEDWTSGRRYEQYF. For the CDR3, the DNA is TGCAGCGTTGAAGATTGGACTAGCGGGAGGAGATATGAGCAGTACTTC.